A single sample is the source of the 16 T cell receptor beta chains below, sequenced in a study of Graves' ophthalmopathy and Graves' hyperthyroidism. The TCR beta CDR3 regions underwent amplification from RNA transcripts. An initial RT-PCR round employing HTBI primers preceded a second-round multiplex PCR. MiXCR, applied by TCRdb to the multiplex PCR reads, yields one record per CDR3 protein. The sample contains a few hundred thousand distinct CDR3 sequences, approximately 15% of which appear only once. Sequenced: peripheral blood. The receptors were sampled from a woman between 18 and 29 years old with stable Graves' hyperthyroidism.

The table lists this clonotype with many counts. The chain employs TRBV18 and TRBJ1-2; weak D call: TRBD1 (6 bases). The CDR3 is 14 amino acids. V gave up 5 bases and J gave up 6 bases, with 16 bases separating them. Germline CDR1 reads KGHSH; CDR2 reads LQKENI. This CDR3 is CASSASRQDDGYTF. The CDR3, as DNA: TGTGCCAGCTCAGCTTCCAGACAGGACGATGGCTACACCTTC.

This clonotype has ten or more counts. This chain connects TRBV20-1 to TRBJ2-5; 10 bases map to TRBD2. The trim removed 3 bases at V and 4 bases at J, leaving 8 bases unmatched. CDR3 length: 15 amino acids. Germline assignment: CDR1 DFQATT and CDR2 SNEGSKA (reference sequence). CDR3 sequence reads: CSASGSGGIGETQYF. The CDR3 DNA follows: TGCAGTGCTAGTGGTAGCGGGGGGATCGGAGAGACCCAGTACTTC.

There are many counts of this clonotype. The chain carries TRBV6-1 and TRBJ2-7, with a tentative D call TRBD1 (5 bases). V lost 6 bases to trimming and J lost 3 bases, with 18 bases between them. In germline, CDR1 is MNHNS, CDR2 SASEGT. The CDR3 sequence is 15 residues long. CDR3 in DNA: TGTGCCAGCAGACAATACCCGGACAAAAGCTACGAGCAGTACTTC. It encodes CASRQYPDKSYEQYF.

The chain employs TRBV28 and TRBJ2-7; D unclear. V lost 3 bases, J lost 4 bases, and 16 bases lay in between. The germline V gene has CDR1 MDHEN and CDR2 SYDVKM. CDR3 size: 15 residues. The CDR3 DNA is TGTGCCAGCAGTTTTTCTCCACGACATGCTTACGAGCAGTACTTC. It yields the protein CASSFSPRHAYEQYF. The full variable domain, its missing parts supplied by reference TRBV28 and TRBJ2-7, is DVKVTQSSRYLVKRTGEKVFLECVQDMDHENMFWYRQDPGLGLRLIYFSYDVKMKEKGDIPEGYSVSREKKERFSLILESASTNQTSMYLCASSFSPRHAYEQYFGPGTRLTVT.

This clonotype was recorded many times. The gene calls are TRBV7-8 and TRBJ2-5, with TRBD2 matching 7 bases. V was clipped by 5 bases and J by 5 bases; unmatched bases: 5. The germline V gene encodes CDR1 SGHVS and CDR2 FQNEAQ. This CDR3 is built from 13 residues. This CDR3 reads CASSRRESETQYF. CDR3 nucleotide sequence: TGTGCCAGCAGCCGGCGGGAGTCGGAGACCCAGTACTTC.

This clonotype showed up many times. This chain connects TRBV7-9 to TRBJ1-1; TRBD1 is a possible D gene (6 bases). CDR3 length: 14 amino acids. V lost 10 bases and J 1 base, leaving 16 bases between the germline ends. Germline V gives CDR1 SEHNR, CDR2 FQNEAQ (reference sequence). This chain's CDR3 is CATQGGTRNTEAFF. The DNA of the CDR3 is TGTGCCACCCAAGGGGGGACTAGGAACACTGAAGCTTTCTTT. The entire variable domain, with the rest obtained from reference TRBV7-9 and TRBJ1-1, is as follows: DTGVSQNPRHKITKRGQNVTFRCDPISEHNRLYWYRQTLGQGPEFLTYFQNEAQLEKSRLLSDRFSAERPKGSFSTLEIQRTEQGDSAMYLCATQGGTRNTEAFFGQGTRLTVV.

This clonotype was detected many times. CDR3 protein: CASSYRDRGQGYTF. For the CDR3, the DNA is TGTGCCAGCAGTTACCGGGACAGGGGACAGGGCTACACCTTC. The chain recombines TRBV6-2 or TRBV6-3 with TRBJ1-2, with TRBD1 matching 10 bases. Germline assignment: CDR1 MNHEY and CDR2 SVGEGT. This CDR3 is 14 amino acids long. V was pared by 2 bases and J by 8 bases, with 5 bases of the junction left unmatched.

This clonotype was detected many times. The chain recombines TRBV6-1 with TRBJ1-1; 9 bases agree with TRBD1. The CDR3 length is 13 residues. With 6 bases clipped from V and 4 bases from J, the junction kept 3 bases outside the gene matches. The germline V gene has CDR1 MNHNS and CDR2 SASEGT. CDR3 in DNA: TGTGCCAGCAGCAAGACAGGGGGCACTGAAGCTTTCTTT. Translated, it gives CASSKTGGTEAFF.

At least ten counts were recorded for this clonotype. The CDR3 nucleotides are TGTGCTAGTGGTTTGCCGACCATTGAAGCTTTCTTT. Translation: CASGLPTIEAFF. V usage is TRBV12-5 and J usage is TRBJ1-1; D is unresolved. Germline lookup yields CDR1 LGHNT and CDR2 FRNRAP. The CDR3 has 12 residues. V gave up 2 bases and J gave up 7 bases, with 8 bases separating them.

This clonotype showed up many times. This rearrangement joins TRBV28 to TRBJ1-1; 7 bases are a match to TRBD1. V trimming: 6 bases; J trimming: 0 bases; junction bases outside the gene matches: 4. The germline CDR1 and CDR2 sequences are MDHEN and SYDVKM. The CDR3 runs to 14 residues. CDR3 DNA: TGTGCCAGCAGATCGACAGGGCTGAACACTGAAGCTTTCTTT. Translation: CASRSTGLNTEAFF.

This clonotype was detected ten times or more. This chain connects TRBV24-1 to TRBJ1-6, with 8 bases lining up with TRBD1. The CDR3 has 18 residues. CDR1 KGHDR and CDR2 SFDVKD come from the germline V gene. The junction had 15 bases not matched to a gene; V was cut back by 6 bases and J by 6 bases. For the CDR3, the DNA is TGTGCCACCAGTTTGAACCTGACAGGGGCCCTACCTAATTCACCCCTCCACTTT. Translated: CATSLNLTGALPNSPLHF.

This clonotype was seen repeatedly, ten times or more. The rearrangement links TRBV29-1 to TRBJ1-5; a weak D match, TRBD1 (5 bases). V lost 6 bases and J 4 bases, leaving 10 bases between the germline ends. Germline-derived CDR1 and CDR2 are SQVTM and ANQGSEA. This CDR3 region has 12 residues. The CDR3 DNA reads as TGCAGCGTGAAACAGGAGAATCAGCCCCAGCATTTT. Residues: CSVKQENQPQHF.

The chain links TRBV6-5 to TRBJ1-5, with 9 bases fitting TRBD1. The CDR3 spans 17 residues. V gave up 4 bases and J gave up 4 bases; unmatched junction bases: 11. The germline V gene has CDR1 MNHEY and CDR2 SVGAGI. The CDR3 region has the DNA TGTGCCAGCAGTTCCGGGACAGGGTTTCTGGTAAATCAGCCCCAGCATTTT. Its translation: CASSSGTGFLVNQPQHF.

The genes are TRBV19 and TRBJ1-2; TRBD1 matches at 7 bases. Trimming cost V 10 bases and J 0 bases; bases outside gene matches: 14. The germline CDR1 and CDR2 sequences are LNHDA and SQIVND (reference sequence). This CDR3 has 16 amino acids. CDR3 coding DNA: TGTGCCACCAGGGGCTTAAGACAGGGTACTAACTATGGCTACACCTTC. Protein product: CATRGLRQGTNYGYTF.

This clonotype was recorded many times. The rearrangement links TRBV20-1 to TRBJ2-2; 14 bases align to TRBD2. Germline V lookup: CDR1 DFQATT, CDR2 SNEGSKA (reference sequence). Unmatched junction bases numbered 6, after V lost 6 bases and J lost 0 bases. This CDR3 spans 17 amino acids. CDR3 bases: TGCAGTGCCCCAAAGGGACTAGCGGGGGCGAACACCGGGGAGCTGTTTTTT. This translates into CSAPKGLAGANTGELFF.

With respect to this clonotype: Just one base apart from a much larger clone, this may be a read error. The J gene is TRBJ2-7, the V gene TRBV20-1; TRBD1 agrees at 9 bases. CDR1 is DFQATT and CDR2 is SNEGSKA in the germline V gene (reference sequence). CDR3 length: 14 amino acids. V lost 4 bases to trimming and J lost 2 bases; unmatched junction nucleotides: 6. The CDR3 is CSATDRGGPYEQYF. CDR3 coding DNA: TGCAGTGCTACGGACAGGGGAGGTCCCTACGAGCAGTACTTC.